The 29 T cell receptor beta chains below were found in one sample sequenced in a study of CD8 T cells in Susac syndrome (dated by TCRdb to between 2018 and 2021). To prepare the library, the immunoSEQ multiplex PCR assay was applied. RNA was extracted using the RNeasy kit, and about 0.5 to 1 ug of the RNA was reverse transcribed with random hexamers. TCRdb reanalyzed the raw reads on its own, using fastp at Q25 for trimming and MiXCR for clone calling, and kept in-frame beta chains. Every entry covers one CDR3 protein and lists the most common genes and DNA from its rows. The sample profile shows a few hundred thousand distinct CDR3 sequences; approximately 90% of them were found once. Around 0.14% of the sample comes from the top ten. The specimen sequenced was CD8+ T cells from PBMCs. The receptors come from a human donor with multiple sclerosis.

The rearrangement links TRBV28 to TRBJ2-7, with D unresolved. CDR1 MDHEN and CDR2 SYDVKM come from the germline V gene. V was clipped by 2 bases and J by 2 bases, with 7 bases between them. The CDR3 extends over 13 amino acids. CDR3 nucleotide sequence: TGTGCCAGCAGTTTACAGGCAGCCTACGAGCAGTACTTC. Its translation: CASSLQAAYEQYF.

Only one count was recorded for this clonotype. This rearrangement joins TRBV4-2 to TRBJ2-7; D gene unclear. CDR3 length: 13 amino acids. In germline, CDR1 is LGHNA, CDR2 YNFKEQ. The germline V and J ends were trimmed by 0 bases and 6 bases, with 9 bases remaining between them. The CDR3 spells CASSQELAGEQYF. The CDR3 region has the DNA TGTGCCAGCAGCCAAGAGTTGGCCGGCGAGCAGTACTTC.

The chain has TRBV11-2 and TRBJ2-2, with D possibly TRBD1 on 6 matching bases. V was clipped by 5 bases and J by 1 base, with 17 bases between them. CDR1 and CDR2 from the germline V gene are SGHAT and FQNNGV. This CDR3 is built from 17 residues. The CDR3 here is CASSRGGQKGNTGELFF. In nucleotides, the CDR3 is TGTGCCAGCAGCCGAGGTGGACAGAAGGGGAACACCGGGGAGCTGTTTTTT.

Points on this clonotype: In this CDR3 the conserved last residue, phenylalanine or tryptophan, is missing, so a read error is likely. As DNA, the CDR3 is TGCAGCGTTGAGTTAGCGGGGTTCCAAGAGACCCAGTACGTC. Its translation: CSVELAGFQETQYV. This chain joins TRBV29-1 and TRBJ2-5; 8 bases map to TRBD2. V was clipped by 3 bases and J by 1 base; unmatched bases: 4. This CDR3 contains 14 residues. Germline values: CDR1 SQVTM, CDR2 ANQGSEA.

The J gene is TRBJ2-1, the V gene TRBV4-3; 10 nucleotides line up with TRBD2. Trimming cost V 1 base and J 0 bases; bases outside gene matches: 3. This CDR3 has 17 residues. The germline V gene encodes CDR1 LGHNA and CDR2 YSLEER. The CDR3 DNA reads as TGCGCCAGCAGCCAAGGGGCTAGCGGGAGCTCCTACAATGAGCAGTTCTTC. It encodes CASSQGASGSSYNEQFF.

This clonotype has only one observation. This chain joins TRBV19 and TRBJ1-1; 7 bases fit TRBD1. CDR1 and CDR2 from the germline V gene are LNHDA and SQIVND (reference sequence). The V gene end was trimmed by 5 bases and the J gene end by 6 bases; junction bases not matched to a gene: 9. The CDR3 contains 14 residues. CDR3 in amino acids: CASSPIADRPEAFF. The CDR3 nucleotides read TGTGCCAGTAGTCCTATCGCGGACAGGCCTGAAGCTTTCTTT.

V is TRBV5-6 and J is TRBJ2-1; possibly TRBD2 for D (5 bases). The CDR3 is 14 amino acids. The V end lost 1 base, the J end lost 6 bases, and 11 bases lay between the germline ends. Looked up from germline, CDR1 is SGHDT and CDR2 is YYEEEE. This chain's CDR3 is CASSLLGASNEQFF. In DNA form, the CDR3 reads TGTGCCAGCAGCTTGCTGGGAGCCAGCAATGAGCAGTTCTTC.

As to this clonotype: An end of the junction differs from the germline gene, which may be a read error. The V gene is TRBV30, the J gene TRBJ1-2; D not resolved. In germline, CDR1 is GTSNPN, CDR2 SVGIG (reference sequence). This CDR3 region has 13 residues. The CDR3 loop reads CAWSVMGLAGCTF. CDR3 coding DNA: TGTGCCTGGAGTGTTATGGGCCTAGCAGGCTGCACCTTC.

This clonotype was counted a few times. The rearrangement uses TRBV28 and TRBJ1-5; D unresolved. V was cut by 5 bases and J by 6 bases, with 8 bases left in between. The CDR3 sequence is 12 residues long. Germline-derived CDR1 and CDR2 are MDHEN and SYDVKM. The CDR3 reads CASSPEGQPQHF. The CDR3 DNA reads TGTGCCAGCAGTCCCGAGGGTCAGCCCCAGCATTTT.

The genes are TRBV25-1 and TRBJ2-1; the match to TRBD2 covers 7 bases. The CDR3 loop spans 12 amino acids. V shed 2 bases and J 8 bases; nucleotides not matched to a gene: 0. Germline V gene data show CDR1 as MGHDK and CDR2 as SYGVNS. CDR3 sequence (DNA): TGTGCCAGCAGTGAAGGGGGGGATGAGCAGTTCTTC. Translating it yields CASSEGGDEQFF.

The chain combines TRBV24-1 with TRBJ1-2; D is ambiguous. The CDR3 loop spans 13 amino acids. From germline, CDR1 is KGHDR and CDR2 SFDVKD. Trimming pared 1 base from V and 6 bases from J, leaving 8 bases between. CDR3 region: CATSDFRRDGYTF. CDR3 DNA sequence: TGTGCCACCAGTGATTTTCGTAGGGATGGCTACACCTTC.

CDR3 coding DNA: TGTGCCAGCAGCGTTTCGGCTCTCTATGGCTACACCTTC. Translating it yields CASSVSALYGYTF. V and J are TRBV9 and TRBJ1-2; D ambiguous. CDR3 length: 13 amino acids. Germline V gene lookup returns CDR1 SGDLS and CDR2 YYNGEE. V gave up 2 bases and J gave up 4 bases, with 9 bases separating them.

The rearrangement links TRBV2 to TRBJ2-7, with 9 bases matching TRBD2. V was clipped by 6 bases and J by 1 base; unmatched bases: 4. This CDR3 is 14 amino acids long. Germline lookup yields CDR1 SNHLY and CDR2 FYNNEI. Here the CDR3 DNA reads TGTGCCAGCAGGGTAGCGGGAGAGTCCTACGAGCAGTACTTC. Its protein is CASRVAGESYEQYF.

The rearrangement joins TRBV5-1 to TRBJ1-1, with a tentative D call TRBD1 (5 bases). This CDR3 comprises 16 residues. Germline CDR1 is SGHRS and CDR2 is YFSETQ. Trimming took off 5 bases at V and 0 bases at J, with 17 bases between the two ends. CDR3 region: CASSSEGARVNTEAFF. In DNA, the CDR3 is TGCGCCAGCAGTTCGGAAGGGGCGCGAGTGAACACTGAAGCTTTCTTT. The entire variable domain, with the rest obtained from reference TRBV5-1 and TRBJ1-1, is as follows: KAGVTQTPRYLIKTRGQQVTLSCSPISGHRSVSWYQQTPGQGLQFLFEYFSETQRNKGNFPGRFSGRQFSNSRSEMNVSTLELGDSALYLCASSSEGARVNTEAFFGQGTRLTVV.

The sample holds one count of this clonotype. The CDR3 reads CASSLGAGGWGREQFF. The CDR3 nucleotides are TGTGCCAGCAGTTTGGGGGCTGGGGGCTGGGGGAGGGAGCAGTTCTTC. The chain carries TRBV12-3 or TRBV12-4 and TRBJ2-1; D is perhaps TRBD1 or TRBD2 (6 bases each). The CDR3 runs 16 residues. Trimming cost V 3 bases and J 10 bases, with 22 bases left between them.

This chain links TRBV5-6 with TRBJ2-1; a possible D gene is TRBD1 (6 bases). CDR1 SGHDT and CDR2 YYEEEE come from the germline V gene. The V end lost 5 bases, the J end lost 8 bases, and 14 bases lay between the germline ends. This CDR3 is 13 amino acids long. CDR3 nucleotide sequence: TGTGCCAGCAGACCTCAGGGGTACTATGAGCAGTTCTTC. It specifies CASRPQGYYEQFF.

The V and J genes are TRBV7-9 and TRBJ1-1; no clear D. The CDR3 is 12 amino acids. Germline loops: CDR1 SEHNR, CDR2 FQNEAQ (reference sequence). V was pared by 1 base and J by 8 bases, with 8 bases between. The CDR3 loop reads CASSLVTAEAFF. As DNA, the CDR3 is TGTGCCAGCAGCTTAGTGACGGCGGAAGCTTTCTTT.

The chain's CDR3 is CASSFSLDRANTGELFF. CDR3 nucleotides: TGCGCCAGCAGCTTCTCTCTAGACAGGGCGAACACCGGGGAGCTGTTTTTT. The chain employs TRBV5-1 and TRBJ2-2; TRBD1 aligns across 7 bases. The length of the CDR3 is 17 residues. Trimming removed 2 bases from V and 0 bases from J; junction bases left unmatched: 7. Germline V lookup: CDR1 SGHRS, CDR2 YFSETQ.

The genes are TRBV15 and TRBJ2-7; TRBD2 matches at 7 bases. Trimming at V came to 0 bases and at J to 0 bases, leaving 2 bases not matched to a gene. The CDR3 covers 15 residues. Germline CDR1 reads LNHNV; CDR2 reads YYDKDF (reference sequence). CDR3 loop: CATSRERGSSYEQYF. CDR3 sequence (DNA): TGTGCCACCAGCAGAGAGCGGGGGTCCTCCTACGAGCAGTACTTC.

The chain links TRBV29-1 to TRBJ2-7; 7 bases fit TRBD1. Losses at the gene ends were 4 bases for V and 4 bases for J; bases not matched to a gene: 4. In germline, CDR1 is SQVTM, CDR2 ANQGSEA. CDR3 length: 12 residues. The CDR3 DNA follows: TGCAGCGTTGTGGGACAGCAATACGAGCAGTACTTC. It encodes CSVVGQQYEQYF.

In DNA, the CDR3 is TGTGCCAGCAGCTCGGGACGGGGCTACAATGAGCAGTTCTTC. It specifies CASSSGRGYNEQFF. The genes are TRBV13 and TRBJ2-1; either TRBD1 or TRBD2 may fit D (5 bases each). CDR1 and CDR2 (germline): PRHDT, FYEKMQ (reference sequence). Trimming shortened V by 4 bases and J by 3 bases, and 10 bases separated the two germline ends. The CDR3 is 14 residues long.

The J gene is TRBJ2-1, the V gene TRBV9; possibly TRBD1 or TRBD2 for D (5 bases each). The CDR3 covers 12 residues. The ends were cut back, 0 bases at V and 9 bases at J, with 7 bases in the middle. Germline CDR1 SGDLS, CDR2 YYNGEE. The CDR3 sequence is CASSVGDGEQFF. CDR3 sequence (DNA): TGTGCCAGCAGCGTAGGGGACGGTGAGCAGTTCTTC.

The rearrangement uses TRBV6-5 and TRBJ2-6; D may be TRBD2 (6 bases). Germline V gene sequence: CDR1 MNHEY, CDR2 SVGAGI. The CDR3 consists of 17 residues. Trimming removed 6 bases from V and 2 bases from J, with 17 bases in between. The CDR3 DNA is TGTGCCAGCAGCTACACGGGGGTTGGGACTGGGGCCAACGTCCTGACTTTC. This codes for CASSYTGVGTGANVLTF.

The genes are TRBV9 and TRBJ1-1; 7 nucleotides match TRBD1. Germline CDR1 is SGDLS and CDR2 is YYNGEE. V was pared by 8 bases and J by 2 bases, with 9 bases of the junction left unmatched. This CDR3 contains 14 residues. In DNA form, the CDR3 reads TGTGCCAGTAGTCCGGGACAGCAAAACACTGAAGCTTTCTTT. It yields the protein CASSPGQQNTEAFF.

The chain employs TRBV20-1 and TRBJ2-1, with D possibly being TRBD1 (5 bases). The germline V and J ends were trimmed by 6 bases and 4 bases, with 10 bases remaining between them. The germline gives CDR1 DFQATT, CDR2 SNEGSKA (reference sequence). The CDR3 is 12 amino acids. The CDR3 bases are TGCAGTGCAGTAGGGGATTACAATGAGCAGTTCTTC. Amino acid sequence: CSAVGDYNEQFF.

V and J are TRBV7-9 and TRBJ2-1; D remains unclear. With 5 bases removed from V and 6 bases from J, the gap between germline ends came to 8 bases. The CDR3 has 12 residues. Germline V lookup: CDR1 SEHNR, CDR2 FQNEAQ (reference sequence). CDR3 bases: TGTGCCAGCAGCCCGAATGGCAATGAGCAGTTCTTC. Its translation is CASSPNGNEQFF.

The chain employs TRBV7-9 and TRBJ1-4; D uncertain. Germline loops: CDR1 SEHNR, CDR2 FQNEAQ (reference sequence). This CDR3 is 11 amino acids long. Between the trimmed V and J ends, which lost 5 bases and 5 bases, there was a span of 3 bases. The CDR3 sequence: CASSLNEKLFF. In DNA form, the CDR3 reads TGTGCCAGCAGCCTAAATGAAAAACTGTTTTTT.

The CDR3 here is CASSPQEGAGELFF. The CDR3, as DNA: TGTGCCAGCAGCCCACAGGAGGGGGCCGGGGAGCTGTTTTTT. This chain connects TRBV12-3 or TRBV12-4 to TRBJ2-2; TRBD1 or TRBD2 may be the D gene (6 bases each). The CDR3 loop spans 14 amino acids. The germline V and J ends were trimmed by 6 bases and 6 bases, with 14 bases remaining between them.

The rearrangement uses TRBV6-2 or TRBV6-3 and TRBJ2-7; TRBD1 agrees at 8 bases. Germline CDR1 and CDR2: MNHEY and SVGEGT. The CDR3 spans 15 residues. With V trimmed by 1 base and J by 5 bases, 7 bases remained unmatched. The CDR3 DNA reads TGTGCCAGCAGTTACTTTGTTGGACAGGGCAACGAGCAGTACTTC. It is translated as CASSYFVGQGNEQYF.